This T cell receptor beta chain was obtained from a study of graft-versus-host responses after intestinal transplantation. Study as a whole: Tacrolimus and steroids were given for around three years to all recipients after anti-thymocyte globulin induction.

Findings of the study overall: GvH clones appeared in recipient marrow, some first in ileum or blood. Allografts from individuals with graft-donor T cell macrochimerism displayed high graft-versus-host to host-versus-graft clonal ratios.

Losses at the gene ends were 5 bases for V and 4 bases for J; bases not matched to a gene: 6. Per the germline V gene, CDR1 is SGHAT and CDR2 is FQNNGV. The CDR3 totals 14 residues. To note about this clone: The target antigen is unknown.

Here immunoSEQ multiplex PCR was the method, and the copy in TCRdb shows in-frame clones only, minus some. This table has about 110,000 clones, roughly 92% appearing once. This receptor was identified in a human donor who was the organ donor for an intestinal transplant. The rearrangement links TRBV11-2 to TRBJ1-1; TRBD1 aligns across 8 bases. The specimen comprised unstimulated CD4+ T cells sorted from spleen or lymph node cells, sampled before transplant. In DNA form, the CDR3 reads TGTGCCAGCAGCGACAGGGGCTCAAGCACTGAAGCTTTCTTT. Translating gives CASSDRGSSTEAFF.